The 24 T cell receptor beta chains given below trace back to one sample, sequenced in a study of cytomegalovirus exposure and HLA in healthy donors. The PCR contained 60 Vbeta and 13 Jbeta primers. Profiling relied on immunoSEQ multiplex PCR, and the TCRdb table lists in-frame clones only, not all of them. Altogether about 190,000 clones are present, 81% being singletons, with the ten largest covering less than 4.5%. The sample comprised PBMCs. The receptors derive from a man over 45 in good health and CMV-seronegative.

CDR3 protein: CASSPATLSSYNEQFF. CDR3 nucleotides: TGTGCCAGCTCACCAGCGACATTGAGCTCCTACAATGAGCAGTTCTTC. This rearrangement joins TRBV18 to TRBJ2-1, with no clear D. This CDR3 has 16 amino acids. V lost 2 bases, J lost 0 bases, and 11 bases lay in between. Per germline, CDR1 KGHSH and CDR2 LQKENI. Looking up the rest from reference TRBV18 and TRBJ2-1 gives the full variable domain: NAGVMQNPRHLVRRRGQEARLRCSPMKGHSHVYWYRQLPEEGLKFMVYLQKENIIDESGMPKERFSAEFPKEGPSILRIQQVVRGDSAAYFCASSPATLSSYNEQFFGPGTRLTVL.

The rearrangement joins TRBV18 to TRBJ2-5; TRBD2 matches at 9 bases. The CDR3 consists of 17 residues. The germline V gene encodes CDR1 KGHSH and CDR2 LQKENI. With V trimmed by 1 base and J by 2 bases, 8 bases remained unmatched. The CDR3: CASSPLAGAGRQETQYF. The CDR3 nucleotides read TGTGCCAGCTCACCACTAGCGGGGGCCGGTCGGCAAGAGACCCAGTACTTC.

The J gene is TRBJ2-5, the V gene TRBV4-3; D is undetermined. Near its end, the DNA agrees better with TRBJ2-7, so the J call may be wrong. This CDR3 spans 15 amino acids. CDR1 is LGHNA and CDR2 is YSLEER in the germline V gene. DNA for the CDR3: TGCGCCAGCAGCCAAGACGTGGGCCTCTCCTACGAGCAGTACTTC. Residues: CASSQDVGLSYEQYF.

This chain connects TRBV21-1 to TRBJ2-1; the DNA was not used to check the table's D call, TRBD2. TRBV21-1 is described as a pseudogene. The CDR3 loop spans 18 amino acids. The CDR3 protein is CASSSPSRQRSSYNEQFF. As DNA, the CDR3 is TGTGCCAGCAGCTCACCTTCGCGCCAGCGAAGCTCCTACAATGAGCAGTTCTTC.

This chain joins TRBV2 and TRBJ2-5; 10 positions agree with TRBD1. The CDR3 length is 12 residues. V shed 8 bases and J 7 bases; nucleotides not matched to a gene: 4. CDR1 and CDR2 from the germline V gene are SNHLY and FYNNEI. CDR3 coding DNA: TGTGCCAGCGGGACAGGGGTGAGGACCCAGTACTTC. Translating gives CASGTGVRTQYF.

The J gene is TRBJ2-3, the V gene TRBV13, with a weak D call TRBD1 (6 bases). Trimming removed 5 bases from V and 2 bases from J, with 20 bases in between. The CDR3 extends over 17 amino acids. Germline CDR1 reads PRHDT; CDR2 reads FYEKMQ (reference sequence). In nucleotides, the CDR3 is TGTGCCAGCAGCCCGAGAGGACAGCGACGTACCACAGATACGCAGTATTTT. It is translated as CASSPRGQRRTTDTQYF.

The chain has TRBV4-1 and TRBJ1-5, with TRBD1 as a possible D gene (5 bases). Trimming took off 0 bases at V and 3 bases at J, with 21 bases between the two ends. The CDR3 is made up of 19 amino acids. From germline, CDR1 is MGHRA and CDR2 YSYEKL. The CDR3 DNA reads TGCGCCAGCAGCCAAGATCGTATTCTAGGACCGGGGGACAATCAGCCCCAGCATTTT. Translated: CASSQDRILGPGDNQPQHF.

The rearrangement uses TRBV27 and TRBJ2-7; D perhaps matches TRBD2 (6 bases). V lost 3 bases, J lost 1 base, and 7 bases lay in between. The CDR3 runs to 13 residues. Germline lookup yields CDR1 MNHEY and CDR2 SMNVEV (reference sequence). The CDR3 DNA is TGTGCCAGCAGTTTCGGGGGATCCTACGAGCAGTACTTC. It codes for CASSFGGSYEQYF.

The chain combines TRBV5-4 with TRBJ2-7; 12 nucleotides align to TRBD2. V shed 4 bases and J 1 base; nucleotides not matched to a gene: 12. CDR3 size: 18 residues. The V gene's germline CDR1 is SGHNT and CDR2 YYREEE (reference sequence). The chain's CDR3 is CASSPLGGGTSGSYEQYF. The CDR3 DNA sequence: TGTGCCAGCAGCCCCCTAGGCGGTGGGACTAGCGGGTCCTACGAGCAGTACTTC.

The chain joins TRBV4-1 to TRBJ1-4, with 9 positions matching TRBD1. Germline V lookup: CDR1 MGHRA, CDR2 YSYEKL. The CDR3 spans 18 residues. V shed 0 bases and J 8 bases; nucleotides not matched to a gene: 13. The DNA of the CDR3 is TGCGCCAGCAGCCAAGAGGCGGGGAGGACAGGGGTTCGCGAAAAACTGTTTTTT. Translated: CASSQEAGRTGVREKLFF.

This clone was seen more than once but under ten times. V is TRBV5-1 and J is TRBJ1-4; 7 bases are shared with TRBD1. This CDR3 region has 15 residues. Germline trimming cut 4 bases from V and 7 bases from J; bases unmatched to any gene: 10. Germline V gene lookup returns CDR1 SGHRS and CDR2 YFSETQ. This CDR3 is CASSARGQGGEKLFF. The CDR3 coding sequence is TGCGCCAGCAGCGCAAGGGGGCAAGGTGGTGAAAAACTGTTTTTT. The variable domain in full, completed from reference TRBV5-1 and TRBJ1-4, reads KAGVTQTPRYLIKTRGQQVTLSCSPISGHRSVSWYQQTPGQGLQFLFEYFSETQRNKGNFPGRFSGRQFSNSRSEMNVSTLELGDSALYLCASSARGQGGEKLFFGSGTQLSVL.

The V call is TRBV18, the J call TRBJ1-1, with TRBD1 matching over 7 bases. J was trimmed by 2 bases and V by 6 bases; bases with no gene match: 6. The CDR3 totals 14 residues. Germline V gene sequence: CDR1 KGHSH, CDR2 LQKENI. Here the CDR3 reads CASSSSGGNTEAFF. In DNA form, the CDR3 reads TGTGCCAGCTCGTCATCAGGGGGTAACACTGAAGCTTTCTTT.

This chain connects TRBV10-3 to TRBJ2-2; 8 bases match TRBD2. Germline trimming cut 6 bases from V and 2 bases from J; bases unmatched to any gene: 8. Germline-derived CDR1 and CDR2 are ENHRY and SYGVKD. CDR3 length equals 16 residues. The CDR3 region is CAIRKEGLGNTGELFF. CDR3 DNA sequence: TGTGCCATCAGGAAGGAGGGACTAGGAAACACCGGGGAGCTGTTTTTT.

The V gene is TRBV7-9, the J gene TRBJ1-3; 9 nucleotides agree with TRBD1. This CDR3 has 17 amino acids. Trimming took 6 bases from V and 4 from J; bases not matched to a gene: 13. Germline loops: CDR1 SEHNR, CDR2 FQNEAQ (reference sequence). The DNA for the CDR3 is TGTGCCAGCAGACACCTAACGGGACAGGGATCAGGAAACACCATATATTTT. Encoded protein: CASRHLTGQGSGNTIYF.

This CDR3 is CASHRGLNEKLFF. CDR3 nucleotides: TGTGCCTCTCACCGGGGTCTTAATGAAAAACTGTTTTTT. The chain combines TRBV10-3 with TRBJ1-4; D unresolved. Trimming took 11 bases from V and 4 from J, leaving 14 bases between them. This CDR3 spans 13 amino acids. Germline V gives CDR1 ENHRY, CDR2 SYGVKD.

This clone was counted between two and nine times. The gene calls are TRBV7-3 and TRBJ1-1, with D unclear. The CDR3 has 13 residues. V was clipped by 5 bases and J by 1 base, with 8 bases between them. The germline gives CDR1 SGHTA, CDR2 FQGTGA. The DNA of the CDR3 is TGTGCCAGCAGCGTGAGCCCGAACACTGAAGCTTTCTTT. Residues: CASSVSPNTEAFF.

This rearrangement joins TRBV11-2 to TRBJ2-5, with D possibly being TRBD1 (6 bases). The ends were cut back, 6 bases at V and 0 bases at J, with 23 bases in the middle. This CDR3 is 18 amino acids long. Germline V gene lookup returns CDR1 SGHAT and CDR2 FQNNGV. The CDR3 here is CASSREYGTTEDQETQYF. The CDR3 nucleotides read TGTGCCAGCAGTCGTGAGTACGGGACAACCGAAGACCAAGAGACCCAGTACTTC.

The V gene is TRBV2, the J gene TRBJ1-5, with TRBD1 identical over 9 bases. The CDR3 has 14 residues. CDR1 SNHLY and CDR2 FYNNEI come from the germline V gene. Losses at the gene ends were 5 bases for V and 2 bases for J; bases not matched to a gene: 1. DNA for the CDR3: TGTGCCAGCAGTAGGGACAGGGGCAATCAGCCCCAGCATTTT. It specifies CASSRDRGNQPQHF.

CDR3 in amino acids: CASSPGQYDGYTF. The CDR3 coding sequence is TGTGCCAGCAGCCCTGGACAGTACGATGGCTACACCTTC. V is TRBV5-4 and J is TRBJ1-2; D may be TRBD1 (6 bases). Germline V lookup: CDR1 SGHNT, CDR2 YYREEE (reference sequence). The CDR3 runs to 13 residues. V was trimmed by 4 bases and J by 6 bases, leaving 13 bases between them.

The chain links TRBV10-2 to TRBJ1-2; 7 bases fit TRBD1. The CDR3 sequence is 14 residues long. The ends lost 3 bases at V and 4 bases at J; junction bases unmatched: 5. Per germline, CDR1 WSHSY and CDR2 SAAADI. CDR3 amino acids: CASSDTGVIYGYTF. The CDR3 coding sequence is TGCGCCAGCAGTGACACAGGGGTCATCTATGGCTACACCTTC.

The chain has TRBV18 and TRBJ1-5, with D unresolved. V was clipped by 3 bases and J by 6 bases, with 9 bases between them. Germline lookup yields CDR1 KGHSH and CDR2 LQKENI. The length of the CDR3 is 13 residues. CDR3 coding DNA: TGTGCCAGCTCACCCGACGAGGTTCAGCCCCAGCATTTT. Translated: CASSPDEVQPQHF.

This clone was detected a few times. Germline and junction disagree at one end, which may indicate a read error. The V gene is TRBV6-1, the J gene TRBJ2-7; 7 bases fit TRBD1. Germline assignment: CDR1 MNHNS and CDR2 SASEGT. The CDR3 covers 17 residues. The CDR3 reads CASSKASGTDLAYEQYF. Here the CDR3 DNA reads TGTGCCAGCAGTAAAGCCTCCGGGACAGATTTAGCCTACGAGCAGTACTTC.

The chain has TRBV6-6 and TRBJ2-1; 7 bases map to TRBD1. This CDR3 contains 15 residues. Germline-derived CDR1 and CDR2 are MNHNY and SVGAGI (reference sequence). The V and J ends lost 6 bases and 7 bases, in that order; junction bases with no gene match: 12. CDR3 nucleotide sequence: TGTGCCAGCAGCCCGGTTAGGGGGCAGATTAATGAGCAGTTCTTC. It is translated as CASSPVRGQINEQFF.

This clone has just a few counts. The gene calls are TRBV27 and TRBJ1-2; 7 nucleotides match TRBD1. The germline gives CDR1 MNHEY, CDR2 SMNVEV (reference sequence). The J segment lost 8 bases and the V segment lost 2 bases, leaving 8 bases of the junction unmatched. This CDR3 region has 14 residues. CDR3 residues: CASSLSDRARGYTF. The CDR3 bases are TGTGCCAGCAGTTTAAGTGACAGGGCGAGGGGCTACACCTTC.